Each of the 12 T cell receptor beta chains below was sequenced from the same sample in a study of cytotoxic CD8 clonotypes in ibrutinib-treated CLL. The assay was immunoSEQ multiplex PCR, and TCRdb's table has in-frame clones only and misses some. This table holds 300,000 or so clones, roughly two thirds found once. The sample was PBMCs, taken after 36 months of ibrutinib treatment. Receptors originate from a human donor with chronic lymphocytic leukemia.

This clone was counted a few times. V is TRBV13 and J is TRBJ2-1; D call uncertain. This CDR3 has 12 residues. Trimming removed 4 bases from V and 9 bases from J, with 10 bases in between. Germline assignment: CDR1 PRHDT and CDR2 FYEKMQ (reference sequence). In DNA form, the CDR3 reads TGTGCCAGCAGCTCCGGTCGACGTGAGCAGTTCTTC. Translation: CASSSGRREQFF.

The chain carries TRBV5-4 and TRBJ2-7, with D possibly TRBD2 on 6 matching bases. The germline V gene has CDR1 SGHNT and CDR2 YYREEE (reference sequence). V lost 4 bases and J lost 3, with 17 bases in between. This CDR3 is built from 15 residues. The CDR3 is CASSPTSRRSYEQYF. Here the CDR3 DNA reads TGTGCCAGCAGCCCAACTAGCCGCCGTAGCTACGAGCAGTACTTC. The entire variable domain, with the rest obtained from reference TRBV5-4 and TRBJ2-7, is as follows: ETGVTQSPTHLIKTRGQQVTLRCSSQSGHNTVSWYQQALGQGPQFIFQYYREEENGRGNFPPRFSGLQFPNYSSELNVNALELDDSALYLCASSPTSRRSYEQYFGPGTRLTVT.

This clone came up once. This sequence joins TRBV9 and TRBJ2-3; possibly TRBD2 for D (5 bases). Germline values: CDR1 SGDLS, CDR2 YYNGEE. This CDR3 has 15 residues. The V end was cut by 0 bases, the J end by 4 bases, with 12 bases between. In DNA, the CDR3 is TGTGCCAGCAGCGTAGCTACTAGAGGCTCAGATACGCAGTATTTT. This gives the protein CASSVATRGSDTQYF.

The chain recombines TRBV5-1 with TRBJ2-3; TRBD2 agrees at 12 bases. The length of the CDR3 is 16 residues. From germline, CDR1 is SGHRS and CDR2 YFSETQ. The V and J ends lost 2 bases and 2 bases, in that order; junction bases with no gene match: 3. The CDR3 spells CASSFTSGGYTDTQYF. Here the CDR3 DNA reads TGCGCCAGCAGCTTTACTAGCGGGGGGTACACAGATACGCAGTATTTT.

The chain recombines TRBV29-1 with TRBJ1-2; 9 nucleotides agree with TRBD1. Looked up from germline, CDR1 is SQVTM and CDR2 is ANQGSEA. This CDR3 is built from 12 residues. With V trimmed by 7 bases and J by 4 bases, 4 bases remained unmatched. DNA for the CDR3: TGCAGCGCCGGGACAGGGAGCTATGGCTACACCTTC. Amino acid sequence: CSAGTGSYGYTF.

This clone was picked up a small number of times. CDR3 bases: TGTGCCAGCAGCCGAGCAGGGGGCCCTGGGTACTTC. Its protein product is CASSRAGGPGYF. The genes are TRBV13 and TRBJ2-7; 8 bases match TRBD1. Germline CDR1 is PRHDT and CDR2 is FYEKMQ (reference sequence). V shed 5 bases and J 12 bases; nucleotides not matched to a gene: 9. The CDR3 covers 12 residues.

This chain links TRBV2 with TRBJ2-7, with D possibly being TRBD1 or TRBD2 (5 bases each). The CDR3 totals 15 residues. Trimming left V 1 base short and J 0 bases short, with 10 bases between. The germline CDR1 and CDR2 sequences are SNHLY and FYNNEI. Here the CDR3 DNA reads TGTGCCAGCAGTGAAGAGAGGGGCCACTCCTACGAGCAGTACTTC. Amino acids: CASSEERGHSYEQYF.

This clone appeared a few times. This chain connects TRBV11-2 to TRBJ2-7; 7 bases are shared with TRBD1. Trimming took 5 bases from V and 2 from J; bases not matched to a gene: 6. This CDR3 spans 14 amino acids. The germline V gene has CDR1 SGHAT and CDR2 FQNNGV. CDR3 loop: CASSISQGAYEQYF. In nucleotides, the CDR3 is TGTGCCAGCAGCATTAGCCAGGGGGCCTACGAGCAGTACTTC.

This clone was counted a few times. The rearrangement joins TRBV5-1 to TRBJ2-2, with D perhaps matching TRBD1 or TRBD2 (6 bases each). The germline V and J ends were trimmed by 1 base and 7 bases, with 14 bases remaining between them. The CDR3 extends over 15 amino acids. The germline V gene encodes CDR1 SGHRS and CDR2 YFSETQ. CDR3 sequence: CASSLLRGPGGELFF. CDR3 DNA sequence: TGCGCCAGCAGCTTGCTTCGGGGGCCAGGCGGGGAGCTGTTTTTT.

V and J are TRBV9 and TRBJ2-7; the match to TRBD2 covers 12 bases. Germline CDR1 and CDR2: SGDLS and YYNGEE. J gave up 3 bases and V 4 bases, and 5 bases lay outside the gene matches. The CDR3 has 15 residues. This CDR3 reads CASSLGLAGLYEQYF. The CDR3 DNA reads as TGTGCCAGCAGCCTCGGACTAGCGGGGCTCTACGAGCAGTACTTC.

Remarks on this clone: One junction end does not reproduce the germline sequence, and a read error may be involved. Within the sample, other DNA sequences also encode this same CDR3. The chain carries TRBV27 and TRBJ1-5, with D tentatively TRBD1 (6 bases). Germline V gene lookup returns CDR1 MNHEY and CDR2 SMNVEV (reference sequence). CDR3 size: 15 residues. CDR3 sequence: CASSLKGDASQPQHF. The CDR3 region has the DNA TGTGCCAGCAGTTTAAAGGGGGACGCAAGTCAGCCCCAACATTTT.

The genes are TRBV5-1 and TRBJ1-2; perhaps TRBD1 as D (6 bases). CDR1 is SGHRS, CDR2 YFSETQ, per germline. The V gene lost 0 bases and the J gene lost 4 bases, with 16 bases spanning the gap. The CDR3 sequence is 16 residues long. The CDR3, as DNA: TGCGCCAGCAGCTTGGTCCCCTCGGGGGCCCCCTATGGCTACACCTTC. This codes for CASSLVPSGAPYGYTF. Drawing the rest from reference TRBV5-1 and TRBJ1-2, the complete variable domain is KAGVTQTPRYLIKTRGQQVTLSCSPISGHRSVSWYQQTPGQGLQFLFEYFSETQRNKGNFPGRFSGRQFSNSRSEMNVSTLELGDSALYLCASSLVPSGAPYGYTFGSGTRLTVV.